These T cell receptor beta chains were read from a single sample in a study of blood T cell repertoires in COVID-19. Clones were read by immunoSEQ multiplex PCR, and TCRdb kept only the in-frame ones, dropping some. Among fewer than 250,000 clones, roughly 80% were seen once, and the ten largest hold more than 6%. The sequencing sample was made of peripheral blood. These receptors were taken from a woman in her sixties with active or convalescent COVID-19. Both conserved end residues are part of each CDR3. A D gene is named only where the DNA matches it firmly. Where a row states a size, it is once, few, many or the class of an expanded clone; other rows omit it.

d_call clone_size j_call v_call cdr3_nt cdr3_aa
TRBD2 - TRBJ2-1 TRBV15 TGTGCCACCAGGCCTGGGACTAGCGGGTACAATGAGCAGTTCTTC CATRPGTSGYNEQFF
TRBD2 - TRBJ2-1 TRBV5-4 TGTGCCAGCAGCTTAGCGGGGAGCTCCTACAATGAGCAGTTCTTC CASSLAGSSYNEQFF
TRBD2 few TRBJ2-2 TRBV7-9 TGTGCCAGCAGCTTAACTAGCGGGAACACCGGGGAGCTGTTTTTT CASSLTSGNTGELFF
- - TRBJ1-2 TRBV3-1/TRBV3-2 TGTGCCAGCAGCCAGGGGGGGCTAGGCTACACCTTC CASSQGGLGYTF
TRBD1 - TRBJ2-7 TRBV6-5 TGTGCCAGCAGCCCCTCACAGGGGTTTGGGTACGAGCAGTACTTC CASSPSQGFGYEQYF
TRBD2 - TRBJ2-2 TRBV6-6 TGTGCCAGCAGACACCCCGGGACTAGTGACACCGGGGAGCTGTTTTTT CASRHPGTSDTGELFF
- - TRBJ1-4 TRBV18 TGTGCCAGCTCACCCCTGTCCCCGGCAGGCGAAAAACTGTTTTTT CASSPLSPAGEKLFF
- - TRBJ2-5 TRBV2 TGTGCCAGCAGTCCGGGACTCCAAGAGACCCAGTACTTC CASSPGLQETQYF
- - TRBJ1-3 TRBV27 TGTGCCAGCAGTTTAGTGGGCGGGGACCTAAAAAGCTCTGGAAACACCATATATTTT CASSLVGGDLKSSGNTIYF
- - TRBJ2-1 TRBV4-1 TGCGCCAGCAGCCAAGCGGGTGGGAGAAGGCTCGAGCAGTTCTTC CASSQAGGRRLEQFF
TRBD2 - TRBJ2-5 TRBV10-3 TGTGCCATCAGTGAGTCAACGAGCGGGAGGGCCGGGGAGACCCAGTACTTC CAISESTSGRAGETQYF
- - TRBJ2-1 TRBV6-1 TGTGCCAGCAGTGAATGGACAGTAAGCTCCTACAATGAGCAGTTCTTC CASSEWTVSSYNEQFF
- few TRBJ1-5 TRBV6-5 TGTGCCAGCAGGTTACAGGAGAGCAATCAGCCCCAGCATTTT CASRLQESNQPQHF
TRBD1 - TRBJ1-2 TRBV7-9 TGTGCCAGCAGAGCCGGGACAGGGTTCGGCTATGGCTACACCTTC CASRAGTGFGYGYTF
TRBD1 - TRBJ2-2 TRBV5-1 TGCGCCATCTCCGGGACAGGCGTAAACACCGGGGAGCTGTTTTTT CAISGTGVNTGELFF
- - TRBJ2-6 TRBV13 TGTGCCAGCAACAACCAGGGGAAGGTATCTGGGGCCAACGTCCTGACTTTC CASNNQGKVSGANVLTF
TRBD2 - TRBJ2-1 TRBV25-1 TGTGCCAGCAGTGAACGACTAGCGGGAGTGAATGAGCAGTTCTTC CASSERLAGVNEQFF
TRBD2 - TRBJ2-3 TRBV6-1 TGTGCCAGCAGTGAAGCCGGGGGGGGGCCAGATACGCAGTATTTT CASSEAGGGPDTQYF
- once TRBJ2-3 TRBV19 TGTGCCAGTAAAGGCCAGGGGATAGATACGCAGTATTTT CASKGQGIDTQYF
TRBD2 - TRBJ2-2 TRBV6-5 TGTGCCAGCAGGGGACTAGGGGTCGGGGAGCTGTTTTTT CASRGLGVGELFF
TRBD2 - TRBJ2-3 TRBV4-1 TGCGCCAGCAGCCAACAAGCGGGAGGTAACACAGATACGCAGTATTTT CASSQQAGGNTDTQYF
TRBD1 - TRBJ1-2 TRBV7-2 TGTGCCAGCAGCCGGGGGGGACAGGGGGCCTTTGGCTACACCTTC CASSRGGQGAFGYTF
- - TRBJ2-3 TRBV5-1 TGCGCCAGCAGCTTGGATCTACCAATCAACACAGATACGCAGTATTTT CASSLDLPINTDTQYF
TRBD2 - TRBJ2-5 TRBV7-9 TGTGCCAGCAGCCCGCGGTCACTAGCGGGGGCCGGGACCCAGTACTTC CASSPRSLAGAGTQYF
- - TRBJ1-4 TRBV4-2 TGTGCCAGCAGCCATGGCCCTAGGACAGATAATGAAAAACTGTTTTTT CASSHGPRTDNEKLFF
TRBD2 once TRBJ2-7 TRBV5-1 TGCGCCAGCAGCGTGGGGGGACTACTTAACTACGAGCAGTACTTC CASSVGGLLNYEQYF
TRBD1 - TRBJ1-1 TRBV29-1 TGCAGCGTTGTGGGGGACAGGGAGGTAGCTTTCTTT CSVVGDREVAFF
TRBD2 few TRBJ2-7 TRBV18 TGTGCCAGCTCACCCCGGCGGGGGATATTCGAGCAGTACTTC CASSPRRGIFEQYF
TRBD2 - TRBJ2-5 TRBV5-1 TGCGCCAGCAGCTTGACTAGCGGACAAGAGACCCAGTACTTC CASSLTSGQETQYF
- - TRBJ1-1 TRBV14 TGTGCCAGCAGCCAAGAGGAGCACACTGAAGCTTTCTTT CASSQEEHTEAFF
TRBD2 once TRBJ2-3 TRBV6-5 TGTGCCAGCAGACCTAGCGGGGGCACAGATACGCAGTATTTT CASRPSGGTDTQYF
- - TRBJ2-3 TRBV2 TGTGCCAGCACCGAGGGGGAAGGGGGCACAGATACGCAGTATTTT CASTEGEGGTDTQYF
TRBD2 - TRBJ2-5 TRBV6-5 TGTGCCAGCACGGGGGGGGCCGCCCGGGAGACCCAGTACTTC CASTGGAARETQYF
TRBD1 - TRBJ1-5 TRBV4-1 TGCGCCAGCAGCCAAGGGCAGGGGGAGAATCAGCCCCAGCATTTT CASSQGQGENQPQHF
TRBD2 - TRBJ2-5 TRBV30 TGTGCCTGGAGCCCCGGGGGGGGTACACAGACCCAGTACTTC CAWSPGGGTQTQYF
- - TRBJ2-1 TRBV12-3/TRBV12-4 TGTGCCAGCAGTTTTTTGAACTATGAGCAGTTCTTC CASSFLNYEQFF
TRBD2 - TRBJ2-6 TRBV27 TGTGCCAGCAGTAGCGGGGGCTCTGGGGCCAACGTCCTGACTTTC CASSSGGSGANVLTF
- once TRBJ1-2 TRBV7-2 TGTGCCAGCAGCCAACAGGGTTCCCATAACTATGGCTACACCTTC CASSQQGSHNYGYTF
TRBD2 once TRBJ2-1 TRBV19 TGTGCCAGTAGGCTAGCGGGAGAGTACAATGAGCAGTTCTTC CASRLAGEYNEQFF
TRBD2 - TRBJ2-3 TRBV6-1 TGTGCCAGCAGTGAGACTAGCGGGGGGGCTGGGAGTTGGTTCACAGATACGCAGTATTTT CASSETSGGAGSWFTDTQYF
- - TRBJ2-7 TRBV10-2 TGCGCCAGCAGTGATCAAAACGGTTCCTACGAGCAGTACTTC CASSDQNGSYEQYF
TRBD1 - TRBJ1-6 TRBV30 TGTGCCTGGGTAACAGGGGGTAATTCACCCCTCCACTTT CAWVTGGNSPLHF
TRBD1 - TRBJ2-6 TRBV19 TGTGCCAGTAGGACAGGGGTCTCTGGGGCCAACGTCCTGACTTTC CASRTGVSGANVLTF
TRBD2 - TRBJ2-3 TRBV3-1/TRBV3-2 TGTGCCAGCAGCCTCACCGGACTAGCGGGGGGGAGCACAGATACGCAGTATTTT CASSLTGLAGGSTDTQYF
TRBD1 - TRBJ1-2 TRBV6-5 TGTGCCAGCAGGCTATCCGGGACAGACTATGCGGGCTACACCTTC CASRLSGTDYAGYTF
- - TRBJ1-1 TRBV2 TGTGCCAGCAGGTCCGGTAGCACTGAAGCTTTCTTT CASRSGSTEAFF
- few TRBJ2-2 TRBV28 TGTGCCAGCAGCACCACCGTTGAGGACAGTCCCACCGGGGAGCTGTTTTTT CASSTTVEDSPTGELFF
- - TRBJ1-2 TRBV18 TGTGCCAGCTCACCTTTGGGCGGGGATGGCTACACCTTC CASSPLGGDGYTF
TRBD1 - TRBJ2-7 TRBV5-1 TGCGCCAGCAGCTTCCGGGACAGGGGATACGAGCAGTACTTC CASSFRDRGYEQYF
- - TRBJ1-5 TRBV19 TGTGCCAGTAGTATCCAGGTAGGGGAGGGGAATCAGCCCCAGCATTTT CASSIQVGEGNQPQHF
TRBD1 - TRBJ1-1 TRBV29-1 TGCAGCGTTGGGAGACAGGGGAACACTGAAGCTTTCTTT CSVGRQGNTEAFF
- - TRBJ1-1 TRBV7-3 TGTGCCAGCAGCCCCACCGGGACATACACTGAAGCTTTCTTT CASSPTGTYTEAFF
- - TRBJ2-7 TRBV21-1 TGTGCCAGCAGCAAAGAGGAAGCGTGCTCCTACGAGCAGTACTTC CASSKEEACSYEQYF
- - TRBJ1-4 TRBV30 TGTGCCTGGAAACGGGGGTCTAGGACTAATGAAAAACTGTTTTTT CAWKRGSRTNEKLFF
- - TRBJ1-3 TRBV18 TGTGCCAGCTCCAGGCGGGGGGGAACCTCTGGAAACACCATATATTTT CASSRRGGTSGNTIYF